This is a list of T cell receptor beta chains from one sample in a study of OX40 agonist ivuxolimab in advanced cancers. Only in-frame clones appear in the TCRdb table, and some are missing; sequencing was by immunoSEQ multiplex PCR. Counted here are tens of thousands of clones, 80% to 90% occurring once; the ten biggest clones make up approximately 2.8%. The specimen was CD4+ or CD8+ T cells sorted from blood, collected in a trial of the OX40 agonist ivuxolimab. The receptors here all came from an adult with an advanced solid tumor such as melanoma, head and neck, liver or kidney cancer. Each CDR3 is given with its conserved first and last residue. The D gene is left open where the match is weak. Clone size, where shown, is once, few, many, or a class for clones that have expanded.

.	TRBV30	.	TRBJ1-3	TGTGCCTGGAGTGTATCTGGAAACACCATATATTTT	CAWSVSGNTIYF
.	TRBV7-2	.	TRBJ1-1	TGTGCCAGCAGCTTAGTTTGGACGGATGAAGCTTTCTTT	CASSLVWTDEAFF
.	TRBV7-8	.	TRBJ1-2	TGTGCCAGCAGCTTAGCAAGTCAGGCTGATGGCTACACCTTC	CASSLASQADGYTF
.	TRBV18	TRBD2	TRBJ2-7	TGTGCCAGCTCACCAGGGCTAGCGGGTTACGAGCAGTACTTC	CASSPGLAGYEQYF
.	TRBV19	.	TRBJ1-1	TGTGCCAGTAGTCGGCGGGGGGCGACTGAAGCTTTCTTT	CASSRRGATEAFF
.	TRBV5-4	.	TRBJ2-1	TGTGCCAGCAGCTTGGGGGGCGACCAGTCGTATGAGCAGTTCTTC	CASSLGGDQSYEQFF
.	TRBV30	TRBD2	TRBJ2-3	TGTGCCTGGAGTGTCGGGGGAGCGGGGGGACCCACAGATACGCAGTATTTT	CAWSVGGAGGPTDTQYF
once	TRBV19	.	TRBJ1-2	TGTGCCAGTAGTATTTCCTGGGGAAACGACTATGGCTACACCTTC	CASSISWGNDYGYTF
few	TRBV7-9	.	TRBJ1-2	TGTGCCAGTCGTAACAGGGAGAGAGACTATGGCTACACCTTC	CASRNRERDYGYTF
.	TRBV28	TRBD1	TRBJ1-4	TGTGCCAGCAGGGAGGAGGGGGCCGGGGAAAAACTGTTTTTT	CASREEGAGEKLFF
.	TRBV19	.	TRBJ1-5	TGTGCCAGTAGTATGAGTAGCAATCAGCCCCAGCATTTT	CASSMSSNQPQHF
.	TRBV14	.	TRBJ2-1	TGTGCCAGCAGCCAAGAGGCTAGGCAGTTCTTC	CASSQEARQFF
.	TRBV19	.	TRBJ2-2	TGTGCCAGTAGTTCTGGGCCTGACACCGGGGAGCTGTTTTTT	CASSSGPDTGELFF
once	TRBV19	.	TRBJ2-7	TGTGCCAGTAGTATCGGGCCGCGGGGTGTGGAGCAGTACTTC	CASSIGPRGVEQYF
once	TRBV6-1	.	TRBJ1-1	TGTGCCAGCAGTGAAGCTTTTGGGAAAGCTTTCTTT	CASSEAFGKAFF
.	TRBV11-2	TRBD1	TRBJ1-2	TGTGCCAGCAGCTTAAGGTTGCAGGGGACAGACTATGGCTACACCTTC	CASSLRLQGTDYGYTF
.	TRBV27	TRBD1	TRBJ1-1	TGTGCCAGCAGTCTCCCGACAGGGAGGGCTTTCTTT	CASSLPTGRAFF
few	TRBV5-1	.	TRBJ2-1	TGCGCCAGCAGCTTGGGGGGGACCAATTACAATGAGCAGTTCTTC	CASSLGGTNYNEQFF
.	TRBV6-6	.	TRBJ2-5	TGTGCCACAGACGGGCCAGGGGAGACCCAGTACTTC	CATDGPGETQYF
once	TRBV9	.	TRBJ1-5	TGTGCCAGCAGCGTAGGGGACACCAATCAGCCCCAGCATTTT	CASSVGDTNQPQHF
.	TRBV18	.	TRBJ1-5	TGTGCCAGCTCACCGAGTACCTCAGGAGGGCAGCCCCAGCATTTT	CASSPSTSGGQPQHF
once	TRBV14	.	TRBJ2-1	TGTGCCAGCAGTCCACGACTAGTGGGCGAGCAGTTCTTC	CASSPRLVGEQFF
.	TRBV19	.	TRBJ2-3	TGTGCCAGTAGTACCAGGGATTCCCGCACAGATACGCAGTATTTT	CASSTRDSRTDTQYF
once	TRBV9	.	TRBJ2-1	TGTGCCAGCAGCGTAGGGAGGTGGGGATCGGACAAAGAACAGCAGTTCTTC	CASSVGRWGSDKEQQFF
.	TRBV7-9	.	TRBJ2-7	TGTGCCAGCAGCTTCCTGGGGGTCGAGCAGTACTTC	CASSFLGVEQYF
.	TRBV5-1	.	TRBJ2-7	TGCGCCAGCAGCCCGGGGCAAAGCGAGCAGTACTTC	CASSPGQSEQYF
once	TRBV30	TRBD2	TRBJ2-7	TGTGCCTGGAGACTAGCGGGAGTCTACGAGCAGTACTTC	CAWRLAGVYEQYF
.	TRBV6-5	.	TRBJ2-7	TGTGCCAGCAGTTACGCCGCAGGGGAAAGCGAGCAGTACTTC	CASSYAAGESEQYF